Each of the 11 T cell receptor beta chains below was sequenced from the same sample in a study of CD8 T cells in ankylosing spondylitis. TCRdb analysed the 5' RACE reads with MiXCR anew, one entry per CDR3 protein. In the table there are about 130,000 distinct CDR3 sequences, 7% to 10% of which are singletons. Input material: blood, either unsorted or a sorted T cell fraction (not recorded which). These TCRs come from a male donor with ankylosing spondylitis or in good health (not recorded which).

Ten or more counts support this clonotype. V and J are TRBV7-2 and TRBJ2-2; D ambiguous. This CDR3 is 14 amino acids long. Germline V gene data show CDR1 as SGHTA and CDR2 as FQGNSA. The V gene lost 1 base and the J gene lost 6 bases, with 9 bases spanning the gap. CDR3 sequence (DNA): TGTGCCAGCAGCTTAGTGGTAGTTGCCGGGGAGCTGTTTTTT. It translates to CASSLVVVAGELFF.

This clonotype was found a few times. The chain joins TRBV6-5 to TRBJ1-2; D not resolved. Per the germline V gene, CDR1 is MNHEY and CDR2 is SVGAGI. V was shortened by 0 bases and J by 6 bases, with 14 bases between the two germline ends. CDR3 length equals 15 residues. The CDR3 here is CASSYSLDLAHGYTF. The CDR3 nucleotides read TGTGCCAGCAGTTACTCGCTGGACCTCGCGCATGGCTACACCTTC.

In this sample, this clonotype turned up many times. In DNA form, the CDR3 reads TGTGCCAGCAGCACTAGCGGGGTCCCCACAGATACGCAGTATTTT. It encodes CASSTSGVPTDTQYF. This sequence joins TRBV7-2 and TRBJ2-3; TRBD2 matches at 10 bases. The CDR3 length is 15 residues. Germline V lookup: CDR1 SGHTA, CDR2 FQGNSA. The V gene end was trimmed by 5 bases and the J gene end by 2 bases; junction bases not matched to a gene: 4.

Many counts were recorded for this clonotype. V and J are TRBV6-4 and TRBJ2-3, with 9 bases fitting TRBD1. The CDR3 sequence is 16 residues long. With 4 bases clipped from V and 4 bases from J, the junction kept 9 bases outside the gene matches. Germline values: CDR1 MRHNA, CDR2 SNTAGT. CDR3 bases: TGTGCCAGCAGTGTCCACGGACAGGGGAACCCAGATACGCAGTATTTT. This gives the protein CASSVHGQGNPDTQYF.

Notes on this clonotype: A much bigger clone sits one base away, suggesting this may be a read error. The CDR3 is CVSMVQANQPQHF. Here the CDR3 DNA reads TGTGTCAGCATGGTTCAGGCCAATCAGCCCCAGCATTTT. This chain uses TRBV2 with TRBJ1-5; D is ambiguous. The V gene's germline CDR1 is SNHLY and CDR2 FYNNEI. The CDR3 extends over 13 amino acids.

This clonotype was recorded at least ten times. The rearrangement uses TRBV27 and TRBJ2-1; the match to TRBD2 covers 10 bases. Trimming cost V 2 bases and J 15 bases; bases outside gene matches: 7. Germline V gene sequence: CDR1 MNHEY, CDR2 SMNVEV (reference sequence). CDR3 size: 13 residues. The CDR3 sequence is CASSLGLAGAWFF. In DNA form, the CDR3 reads TGTGCCAGCAGTTTAGGCCTAGCGGGAGCTTGGTTCTTC.

A few counts support this clonotype. V is TRBV5-1 and J is TRBJ2-7; weak D call: TRBD1 (6 bases). Between the trimmed V and J ends, which lost 5 bases and 6 bases, there was a span of 18 bases. CDR1 and CDR2 from the germline V gene are SGHRS and YFSETQ. The CDR3 loop spans 14 amino acids. The CDR3 spells CASRLTTGTAEQYF. The CDR3 nucleotides are TGCGCCAGCAGGCTCACTACAGGGACGGCCGAGCAGTACTTC.

Ten or more counts support this clonotype. V gene TRBV29-1 combines with J gene TRBJ2-3, with D possibly being TRBD2 (5 bases). The germline V gene encodes CDR1 SQVTM and CDR2 ANQGSEA. Between the trimmed V and J ends, which lost 4 bases and 11 bases, there was a span of 10 bases. The CDR3 totals 10 residues. The CDR3 sequence: CSVVGSRQYF. The CDR3 DNA reads as TGCAGCGTTGTTGGGAGTCGGCAGTATTTT.

The rearrangement joins TRBV20-1 to TRBJ2-2; D is ambiguous. V shed 6 bases and J shed 6 bases, with 20 bases lying between them. This CDR3 has 15 amino acids. In germline, CDR1 is DFQATT, CDR2 SNEGSKA (reference sequence). The DNA for the CDR3 is TGCAGTGCGCCGGCCGTTGGGCTAGGTGCCGGGGAGCTGTTTTTT. Amino acid sequence: CSAPAVGLGAGELFF.

The rearrangement joins TRBV5-1 to TRBJ2-1; tentative D call: TRBD2 (6 bases). Germline V CDR1 and CDR2: SGHRS, YFSETQ. V was clipped by 4 bases and J by 4 bases, with 18 bases between them. The CDR3 spans 16 residues. The CDR3 loop is CASSPPGLARYNEQFF. The CDR3 bases are TGCGCCAGCAGCCCGCCGGGGCTAGCGCGATACAATGAGCAGTTCTTC.

The gene calls are TRBV28 and TRBJ1-5, with D hard to call. CDR1 is MDHEN and CDR2 is SYDVKM in the germline V gene. V was trimmed by 6 bases and J by 3 bases, leaving 15 bases between them. The CDR3 has 15 amino acids. The CDR3 nucleotides are TGTGCCAGCAGCTTGGCGAAGATCCCCAATCAGCCCCAGCATTTT. Translation gives CASSLAKIPNQPQHF. The whole variable domain, remainder taken from reference TRBV28 and TRBJ1-5, is DVKVTQSSRYLVKRTGEKVFLECVQDMDHENMFWYRQDPGLGLRLIYFSYDVKMKEKGDIPEGYSVSREKKERFSLILESASTNQTSMYLCASSLAKIPNQPQHFGDGTRLSIL.